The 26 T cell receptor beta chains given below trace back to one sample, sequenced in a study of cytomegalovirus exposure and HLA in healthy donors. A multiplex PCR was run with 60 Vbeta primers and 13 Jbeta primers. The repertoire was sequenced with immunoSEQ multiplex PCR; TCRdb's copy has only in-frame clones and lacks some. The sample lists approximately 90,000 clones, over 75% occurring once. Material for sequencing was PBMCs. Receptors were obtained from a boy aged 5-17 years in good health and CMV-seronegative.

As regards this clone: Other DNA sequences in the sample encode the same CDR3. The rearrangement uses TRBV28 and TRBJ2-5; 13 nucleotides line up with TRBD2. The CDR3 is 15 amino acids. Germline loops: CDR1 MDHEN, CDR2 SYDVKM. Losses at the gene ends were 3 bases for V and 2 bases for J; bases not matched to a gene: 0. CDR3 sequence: CASSLTSGGQETQYF. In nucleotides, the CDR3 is TGTGCCAGCAGTTTGACTAGCGGGGGGCAAGAGACCCAGTACTTC. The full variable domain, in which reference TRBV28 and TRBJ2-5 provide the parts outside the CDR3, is DVKVTQSSRYLVKRTGEKVFLECVQDMDHENMFWYRQDPGLGLRLIYFSYDVKMKEKGDIPEGYSVSREKKERFSLILESASTNQTSMYLCASSLTSGGQETQYFGPGTRLLVL.

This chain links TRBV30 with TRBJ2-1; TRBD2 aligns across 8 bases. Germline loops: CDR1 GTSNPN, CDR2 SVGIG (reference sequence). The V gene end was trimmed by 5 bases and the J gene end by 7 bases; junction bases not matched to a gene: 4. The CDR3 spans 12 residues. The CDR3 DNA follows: TGTGCCTGGGCGGGCGGGGGGAATGAGCAGTTCTTC. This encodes CAWAGGGNEQFF.

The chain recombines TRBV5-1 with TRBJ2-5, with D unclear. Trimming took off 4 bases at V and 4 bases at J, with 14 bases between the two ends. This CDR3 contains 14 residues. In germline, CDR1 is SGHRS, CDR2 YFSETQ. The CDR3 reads CASSTVTGRETQYF. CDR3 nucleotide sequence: TGCGCCAGCAGCACCGTGACGGGTCGAGAGACCCAGTACTTC.

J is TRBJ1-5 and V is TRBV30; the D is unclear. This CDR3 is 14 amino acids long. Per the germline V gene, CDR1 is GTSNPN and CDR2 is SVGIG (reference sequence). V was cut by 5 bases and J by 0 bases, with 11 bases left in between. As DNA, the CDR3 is TGTGCCTGGCGGGAAGGGAATAGCAATCAGCCCCAGCATTTT. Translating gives CAWREGNSNQPQHF.

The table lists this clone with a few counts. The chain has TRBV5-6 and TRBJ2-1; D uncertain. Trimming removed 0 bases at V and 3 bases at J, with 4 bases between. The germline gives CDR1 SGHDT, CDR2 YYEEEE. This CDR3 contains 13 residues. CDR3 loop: CASSLGGYNEQFF. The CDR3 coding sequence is TGTGCCAGCAGCTTGGGAGGCTACAATGAGCAGTTCTTC. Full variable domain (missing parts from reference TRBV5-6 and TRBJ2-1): DAGVTQSPTHLIKTRGQQVTLRCSPKSGHDTVSWYQQALGQGPQFIFQYYEEEERQRGNFPDRFSGHQFPNYSSELNVNALLLGDSALYLCASSLGGYNEQFFGPGTRLTVL.

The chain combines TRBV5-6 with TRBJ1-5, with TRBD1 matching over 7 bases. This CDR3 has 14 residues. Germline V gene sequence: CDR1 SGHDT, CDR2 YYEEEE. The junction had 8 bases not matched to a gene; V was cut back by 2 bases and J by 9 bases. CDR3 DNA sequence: TGTGCCAGCAGCTTTAGCGGGGACAGAAGGCCCCAGCATTTT. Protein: CASSFSGDRRPQHF.

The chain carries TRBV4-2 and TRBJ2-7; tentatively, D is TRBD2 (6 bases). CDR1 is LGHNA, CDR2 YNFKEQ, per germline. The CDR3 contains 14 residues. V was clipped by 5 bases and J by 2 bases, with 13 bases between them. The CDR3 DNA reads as TGTGCCAGCAGCTCTAGGGACTCGGCCTACGAGCAGTACTTC. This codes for CASSSRDSAYEQYF.

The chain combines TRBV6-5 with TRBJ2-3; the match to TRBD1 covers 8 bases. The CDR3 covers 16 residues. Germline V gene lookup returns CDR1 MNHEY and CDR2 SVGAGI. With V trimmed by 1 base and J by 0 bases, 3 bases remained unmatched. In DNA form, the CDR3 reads TGTGCCAGCAGTTACTATGCAGGGGGCAGCACAGATACGCAGTATTTT. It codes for CASSYYAGGSTDTQYF.

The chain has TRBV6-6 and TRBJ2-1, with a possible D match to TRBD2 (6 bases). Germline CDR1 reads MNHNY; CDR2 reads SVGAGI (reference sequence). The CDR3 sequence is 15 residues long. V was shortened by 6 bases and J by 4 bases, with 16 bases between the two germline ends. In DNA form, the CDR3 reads TGTGCCAGCAGCCCCCCTAGCGCGGAGTACAATGAGCAGTTCTTC. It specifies CASSPPSAEYNEQFF.

DNA for the CDR3: TGTGCCAGCTCACGTCAGGGATCCGGTAATTCACCCCTCCACTTT. It translates to CASSRQGSGNSPLHF. The chain uses TRBV18 and TRBJ1-6; tentative D call: TRBD1 (5 bases). V shed 4 bases and J shed 6 bases, with 13 bases lying between them. The CDR3 is made up of 15 amino acids. CDR1 is KGHSH and CDR2 is LQKENI in the germline V gene.

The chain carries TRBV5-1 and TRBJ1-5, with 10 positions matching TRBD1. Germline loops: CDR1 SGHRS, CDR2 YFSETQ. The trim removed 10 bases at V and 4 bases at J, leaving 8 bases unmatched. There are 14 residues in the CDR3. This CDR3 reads CAYRDRGKNQPQHF. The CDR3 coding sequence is TGCGCCTACCGGGACAGGGGAAAAAATCAGCCCCAGCATTTT.

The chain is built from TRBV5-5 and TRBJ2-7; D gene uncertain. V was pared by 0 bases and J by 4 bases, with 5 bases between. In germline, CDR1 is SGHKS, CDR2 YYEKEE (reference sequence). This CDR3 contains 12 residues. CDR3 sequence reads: CASSLDLYEQYF. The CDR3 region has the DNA TGTGCCAGCAGCTTGGACTTATACGAGCAGTACTTC. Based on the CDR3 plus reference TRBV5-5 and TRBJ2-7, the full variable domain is DAGVTQSPTHLIKTRGQQVTLRCSPISGHKSVSWYQQVLGQGPQFIFQYYEKEERGRGNFPDRFSARQFPNYSSELNVNALLLGDSALYLCASSLDLYEQYFGPGTRLTVT.

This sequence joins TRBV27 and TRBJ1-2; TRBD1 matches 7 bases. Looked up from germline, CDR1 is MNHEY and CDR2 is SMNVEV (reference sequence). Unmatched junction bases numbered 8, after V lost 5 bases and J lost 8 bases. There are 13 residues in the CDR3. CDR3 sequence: CASSADRAGGYTF. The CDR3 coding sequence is TGTGCCAGCAGTGCTGACAGGGCTGGAGGCTACACCTTC.

CDR3 in DNA: TGTGCCAGCAGTTTACCAGGCGAGGGTAATCAGCCCCAGCATTTT. Amino acids: CASSLPGEGNQPQHF. The V gene is TRBV28, the J gene TRBJ1-5, with unresolved D. Trimming stripped 2 bases from V and 4 bases from J, with 12 bases between. Germline V gene data show CDR1 as MDHEN and CDR2 as SYDVKM. This CDR3 is 15 amino acids long.

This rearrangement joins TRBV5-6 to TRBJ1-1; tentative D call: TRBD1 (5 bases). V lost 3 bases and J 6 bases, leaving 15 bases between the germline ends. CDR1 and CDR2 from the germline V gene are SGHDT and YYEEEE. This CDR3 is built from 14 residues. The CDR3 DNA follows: TGTGCCAGCAGCTCCTGGATAAGGGGTCCTGAAGCTTTCTTT. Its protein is CASSSWIRGPEAFF. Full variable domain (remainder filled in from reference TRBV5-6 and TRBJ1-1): DAGVTQSPTHLIKTRGQQVTLRCSPKSGHDTVSWYQQALGQGPQFIFQYYEEEERQRGNFPDRFSGHQFPNYSSELNVNALLLGDSALYLCASSSWIRGPEAFFGQGTRLTVV.

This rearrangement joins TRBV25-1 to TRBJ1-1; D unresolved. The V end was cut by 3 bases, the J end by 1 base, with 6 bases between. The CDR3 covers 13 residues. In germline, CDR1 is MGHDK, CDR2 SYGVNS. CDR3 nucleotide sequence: TGTGCCAGCAGTGAGGTCGGGAACACTGAAGCTTTCTTT. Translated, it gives CASSEVGNTEAFF.

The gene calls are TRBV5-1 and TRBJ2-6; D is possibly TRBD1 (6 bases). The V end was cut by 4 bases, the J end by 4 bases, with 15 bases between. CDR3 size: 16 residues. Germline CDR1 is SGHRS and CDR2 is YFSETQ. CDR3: CASSAGTGYGANVLTF. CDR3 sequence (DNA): TGCGCCAGCAGCGCCGGAACAGGGTACGGGGCCAACGTCCTGACTTTC. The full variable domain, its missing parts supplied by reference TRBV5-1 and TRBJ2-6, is KAGVTQTPRYLIKTRGQQVTLSCSPISGHRSVSWYQQTPGQGLQFLFEYFSETQRNKGNFPGRFSGRQFSNSRSEMNVSTLELGDSALYLCASSAGTGYGANVLTFGAGSRLTVL.

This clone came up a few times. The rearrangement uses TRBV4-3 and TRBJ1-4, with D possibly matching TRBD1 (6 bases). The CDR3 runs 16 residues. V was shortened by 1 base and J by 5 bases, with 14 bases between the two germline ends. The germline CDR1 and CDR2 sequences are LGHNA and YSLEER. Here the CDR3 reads CASSQAAQGANEKLFF. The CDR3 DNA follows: TGCGCCAGCAGCCAAGCCGCACAGGGCGCAAATGAAAAACTGTTTTTT.

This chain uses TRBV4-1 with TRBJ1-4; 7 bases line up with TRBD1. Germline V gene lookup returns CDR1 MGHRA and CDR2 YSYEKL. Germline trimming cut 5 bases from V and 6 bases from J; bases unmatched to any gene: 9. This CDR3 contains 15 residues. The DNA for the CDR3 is TGCGCCAGCAGCTACACCAGACAGGGCGATGAAAAACTGTTTTTT. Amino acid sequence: CASSYTRQGDEKLFF.

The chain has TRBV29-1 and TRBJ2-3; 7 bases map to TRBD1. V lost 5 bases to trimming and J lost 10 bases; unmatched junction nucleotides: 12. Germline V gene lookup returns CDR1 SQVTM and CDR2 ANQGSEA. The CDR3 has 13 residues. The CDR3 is CSVRVRTGPAQYF. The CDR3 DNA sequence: TGCAGCGTTCGGGTCAGGACAGGCCCGGCGCAGTATTTT.

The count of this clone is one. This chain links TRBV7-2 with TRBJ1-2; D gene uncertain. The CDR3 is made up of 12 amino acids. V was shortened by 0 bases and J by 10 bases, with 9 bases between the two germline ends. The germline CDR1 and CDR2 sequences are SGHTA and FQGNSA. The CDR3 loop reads CASSLALASYTF. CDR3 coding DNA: TGTGCCAGCAGCTTAGCGCTGGCCTCCTACACCTTC.

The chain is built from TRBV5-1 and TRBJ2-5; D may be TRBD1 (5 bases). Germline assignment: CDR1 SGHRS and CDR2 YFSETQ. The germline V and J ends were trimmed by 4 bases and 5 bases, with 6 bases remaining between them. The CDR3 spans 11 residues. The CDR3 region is CASSPGETQYF. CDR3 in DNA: TGCGCCAGCAGCCCAGGGGAGACCCAGTACTTC.

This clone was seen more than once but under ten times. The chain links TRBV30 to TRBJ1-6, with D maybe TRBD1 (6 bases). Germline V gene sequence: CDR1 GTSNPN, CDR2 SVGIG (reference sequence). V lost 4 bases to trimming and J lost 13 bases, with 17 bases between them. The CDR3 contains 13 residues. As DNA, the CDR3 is TGTGCCTGGACAGGGGACGGTTTTACTCCCCTCCACTTT. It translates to CAWTGDGFTPLHF.

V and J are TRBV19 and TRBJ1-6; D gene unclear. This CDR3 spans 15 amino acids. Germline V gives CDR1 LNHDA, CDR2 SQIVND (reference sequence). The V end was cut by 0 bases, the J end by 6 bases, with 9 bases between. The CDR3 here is CASSIEGNPNSPLHF. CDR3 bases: TGTGCCAGTAGTATAGAGGGCAACCCTAATTCACCCCTCCACTTT.

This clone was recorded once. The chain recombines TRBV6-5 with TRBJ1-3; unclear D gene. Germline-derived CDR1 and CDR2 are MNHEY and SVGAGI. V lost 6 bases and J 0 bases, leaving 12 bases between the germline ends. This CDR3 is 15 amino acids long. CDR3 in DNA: TGTGCCAGCAGGAATGGGCCGAGCTCTGGAAACACCATATATTTT. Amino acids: CASRNGPSSGNTIYF.

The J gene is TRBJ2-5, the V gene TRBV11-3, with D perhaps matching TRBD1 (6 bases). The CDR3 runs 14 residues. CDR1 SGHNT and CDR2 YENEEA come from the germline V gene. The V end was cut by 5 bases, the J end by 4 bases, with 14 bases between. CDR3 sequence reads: CASSPDRSGETQYF. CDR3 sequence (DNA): TGTGCCAGCAGCCCCGACAGGTCCGGAGAGACCCAGTACTTC.